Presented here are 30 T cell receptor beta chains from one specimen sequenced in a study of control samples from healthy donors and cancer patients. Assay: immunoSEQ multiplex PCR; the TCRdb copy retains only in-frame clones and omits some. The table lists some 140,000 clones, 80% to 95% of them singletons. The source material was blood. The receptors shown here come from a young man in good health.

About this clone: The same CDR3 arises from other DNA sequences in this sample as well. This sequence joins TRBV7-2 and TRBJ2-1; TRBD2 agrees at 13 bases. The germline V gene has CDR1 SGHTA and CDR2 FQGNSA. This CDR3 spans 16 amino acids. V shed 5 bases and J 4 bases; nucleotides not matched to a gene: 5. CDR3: CASSRTSGSSYNEQFF. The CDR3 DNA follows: TGTGCCAGCAGCCGGACTAGCGGGAGTTCGTACAATGAGCAGTTCTTC.

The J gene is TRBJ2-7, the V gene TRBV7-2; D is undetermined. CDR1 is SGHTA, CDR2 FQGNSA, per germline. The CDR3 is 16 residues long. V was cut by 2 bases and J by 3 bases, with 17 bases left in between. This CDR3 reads CASSLSRSRRNYEQYF. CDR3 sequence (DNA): TGTGCCAGCAGCTTATCTCGTTCTAGGCGGAACTACGAGCAGTACTTC.

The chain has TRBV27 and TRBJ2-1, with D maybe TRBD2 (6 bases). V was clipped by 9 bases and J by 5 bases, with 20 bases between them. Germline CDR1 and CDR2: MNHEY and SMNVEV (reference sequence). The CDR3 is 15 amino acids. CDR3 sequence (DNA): TGTGCCAGTGGGTCCGGGGCGGGAAGAAACAATGAGCAGTTCTTC. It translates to CASGSGAGRNNEQFF.

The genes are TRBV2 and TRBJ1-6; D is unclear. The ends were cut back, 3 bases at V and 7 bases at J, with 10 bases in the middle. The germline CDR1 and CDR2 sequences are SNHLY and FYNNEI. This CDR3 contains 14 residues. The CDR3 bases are TGTGCCAGCAGTGAGATGGACGGGAATTCACCCCTCCACTTT. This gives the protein CASSEMDGNSPLHF.

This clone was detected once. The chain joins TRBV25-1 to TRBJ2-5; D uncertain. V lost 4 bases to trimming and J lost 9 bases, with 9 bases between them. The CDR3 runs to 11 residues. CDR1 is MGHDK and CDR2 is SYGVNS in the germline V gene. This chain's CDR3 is CASSASRAQYF. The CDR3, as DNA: TGTGCCAGCAGTGCATCTCGGGCCCAGTACTTC.

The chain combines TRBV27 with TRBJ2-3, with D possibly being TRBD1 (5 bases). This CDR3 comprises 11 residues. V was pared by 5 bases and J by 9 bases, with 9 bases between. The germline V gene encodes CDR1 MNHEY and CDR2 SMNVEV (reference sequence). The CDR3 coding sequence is TGTGCCAGCAGTCAGGGTGTGACGCAGTATTTT. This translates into CASSQGVTQYF.

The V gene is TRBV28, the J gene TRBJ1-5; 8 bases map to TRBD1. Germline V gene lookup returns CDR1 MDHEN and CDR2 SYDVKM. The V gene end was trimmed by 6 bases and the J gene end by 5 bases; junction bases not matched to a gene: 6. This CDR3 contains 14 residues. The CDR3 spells CASSPGGLHQPQHF. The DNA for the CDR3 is TGTGCCAGCAGCCCAGGGGGCTTGCATCAGCCCCAGCATTTT.

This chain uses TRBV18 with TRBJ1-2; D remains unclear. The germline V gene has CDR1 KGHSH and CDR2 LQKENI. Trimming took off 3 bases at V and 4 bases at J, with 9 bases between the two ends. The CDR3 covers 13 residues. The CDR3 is CASSPGTAYGYTF. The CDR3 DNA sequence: TGTGCCAGCTCACCCGGAACAGCCTATGGCTACACCTTC.

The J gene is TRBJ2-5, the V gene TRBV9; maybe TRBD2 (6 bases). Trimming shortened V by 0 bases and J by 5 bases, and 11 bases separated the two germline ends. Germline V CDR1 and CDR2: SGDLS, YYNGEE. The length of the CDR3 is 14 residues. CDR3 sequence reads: CASSVGGGGETQYF. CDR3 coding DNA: TGTGCCAGCAGCGTAGGGGGAGGAGGGGAGACCCAGTACTTC.

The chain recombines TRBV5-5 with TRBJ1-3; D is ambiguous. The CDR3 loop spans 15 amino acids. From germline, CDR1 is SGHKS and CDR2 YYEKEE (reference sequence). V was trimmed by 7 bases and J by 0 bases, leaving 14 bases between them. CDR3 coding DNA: TGTGCCAGCCAAGGGTCTCCGCGCTCTGGAAACACCATATATTTT. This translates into CASQGSPRSGNTIYF.

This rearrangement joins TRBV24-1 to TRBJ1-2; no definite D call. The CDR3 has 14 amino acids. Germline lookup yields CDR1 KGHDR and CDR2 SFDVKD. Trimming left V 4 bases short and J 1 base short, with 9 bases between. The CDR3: CATSEGPRNYGYTF. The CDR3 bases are TGTGCCACCAGTGAGGGTCCCCGTAACTATGGCTACACCTTC.

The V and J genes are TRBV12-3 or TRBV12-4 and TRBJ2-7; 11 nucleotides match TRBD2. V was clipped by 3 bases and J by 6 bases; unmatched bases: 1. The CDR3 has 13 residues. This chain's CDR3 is CASSFLAGGEQYF. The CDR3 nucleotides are TGTGCCAGCAGTTTTCTAGCGGGAGGCGAGCAGTACTTC.

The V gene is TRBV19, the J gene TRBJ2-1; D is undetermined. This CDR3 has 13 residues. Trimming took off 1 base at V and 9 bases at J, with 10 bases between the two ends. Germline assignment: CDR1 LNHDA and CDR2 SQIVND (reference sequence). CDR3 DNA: TGTGCCAGTAGTATAGTGGCCTGGGGTGAGCAGTTCTTC. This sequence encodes CASSIVAWGEQFF.

The CDR3 is CASSEGADSSYEQYF. CDR3 nucleotide sequence: TGTGCCAGCAGTGAGGGAGCGGACAGCTCCTACGAGCAGTACTTC. The chain combines TRBV2 with TRBJ2-7; TRBD1 is a possible D gene (6 bases). V was clipped by 3 bases and J by 0 bases, with 12 bases between them. Germline assignment: CDR1 SNHLY and CDR2 FYNNEI. This CDR3 has 15 amino acids.

The CDR3 DNA reads TGTGCCAGCAGTTCCCAGAGGGGATTTCAGCCCCAGCATTTT. The encoded protein is CASSSQRGFQPQHF. J is TRBJ1-5 and V is TRBV28, with D perhaps matching TRBD1 (5 bases). Germline lookup yields CDR1 MDHEN and CDR2 SYDVKM. The CDR3 covers 14 residues. V shed 4 bases and J shed 6 bases, with 13 bases lying between them.

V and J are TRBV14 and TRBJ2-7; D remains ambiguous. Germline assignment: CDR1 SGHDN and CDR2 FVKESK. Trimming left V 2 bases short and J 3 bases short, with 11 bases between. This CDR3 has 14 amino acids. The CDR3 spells CASSQSGELYEQYF. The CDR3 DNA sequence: TGTGCCAGCAGCCAAAGTGGAGAGCTCTACGAGCAGTACTTC.

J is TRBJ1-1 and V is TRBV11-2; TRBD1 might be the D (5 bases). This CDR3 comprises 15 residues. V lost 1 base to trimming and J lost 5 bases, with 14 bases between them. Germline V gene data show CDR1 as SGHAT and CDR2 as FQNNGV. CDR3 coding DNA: TGTGCCAGCAGCTTAGCATTGGGCAGGGAAACTGAAGCTTTCTTT. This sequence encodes CASSLALGRETEAFF.

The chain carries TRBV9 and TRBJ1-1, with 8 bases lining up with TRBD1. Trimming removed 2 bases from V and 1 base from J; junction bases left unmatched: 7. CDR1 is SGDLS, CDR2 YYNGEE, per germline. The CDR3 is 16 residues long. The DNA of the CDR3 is TGTGCCAGCAGCGTGGGACAGGTAGCCACGAACACTGAAGCTTTCTTT. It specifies CASSVGQVATNTEAFF.

CDR3 sequence (DNA): TGTGCCAGCAGTTCCGGGAGCTCCTACAATGAGCAGTTCTTC. It codes for CASSSGSSYNEQFF. The chain employs TRBV6-5 and TRBJ2-1; weak D call: TRBD2 (6 bases). This CDR3 has 14 residues. The V end was cut by 4 bases, the J end by 0 bases, with 7 bases between. Per the germline V gene, CDR1 is MNHEY and CDR2 is SVGAGI.

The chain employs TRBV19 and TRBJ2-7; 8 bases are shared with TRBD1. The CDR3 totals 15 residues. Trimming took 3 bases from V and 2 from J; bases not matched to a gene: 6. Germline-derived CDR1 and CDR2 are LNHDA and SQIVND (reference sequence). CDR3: CASSISTGDPYEQYF. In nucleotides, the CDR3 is TGTGCCAGTAGTATCTCGACAGGGGACCCCTACGAGCAGTACTTC.

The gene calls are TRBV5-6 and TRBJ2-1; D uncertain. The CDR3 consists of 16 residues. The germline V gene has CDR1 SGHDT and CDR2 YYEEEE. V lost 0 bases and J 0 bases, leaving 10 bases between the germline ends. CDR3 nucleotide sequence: TGTGCCAGCAGCTTGGTAGGAGACTCCTCCTACAATGAGCAGTTCTTC. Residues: CASSLVGDSSYNEQFF.

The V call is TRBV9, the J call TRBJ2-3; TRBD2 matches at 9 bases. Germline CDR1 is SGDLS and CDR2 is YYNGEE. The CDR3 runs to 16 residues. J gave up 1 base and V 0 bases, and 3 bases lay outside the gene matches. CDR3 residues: CASSVAQREGTDTQYF. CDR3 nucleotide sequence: TGTGCCAGCAGCGTAGCTCAGCGGGAGGGCACAGATACGCAGTATTTT.

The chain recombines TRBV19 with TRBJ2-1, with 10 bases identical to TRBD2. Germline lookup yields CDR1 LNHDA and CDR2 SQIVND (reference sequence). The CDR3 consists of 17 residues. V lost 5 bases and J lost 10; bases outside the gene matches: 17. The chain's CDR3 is CASSPRPLAGGRGEQFF. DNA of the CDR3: TGTGCCAGTAGTCCCCGACCGTTAGCGGGAGGAAGAGGGGAGCAGTTCTTC. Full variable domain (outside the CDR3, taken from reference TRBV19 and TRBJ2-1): DGGITQSPKYLFRKEGQNVTLSCEQNLNHDAMYWYRQDPGQGLRLIYYSQIVNDFQKGDIAEGYSVSREKKESFPLTVTSAQKNPTAFYLCASSPRPLAGGRGEQFFGPGTRLTVL.

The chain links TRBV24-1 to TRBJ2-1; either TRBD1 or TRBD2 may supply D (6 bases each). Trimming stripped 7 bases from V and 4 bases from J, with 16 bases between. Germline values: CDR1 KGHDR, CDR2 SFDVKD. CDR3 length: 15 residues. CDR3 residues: CATRKGGPGYNEQFF. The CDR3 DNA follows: TGTGCCACCAGAAAGGGGGGACCCGGGTACAATGAGCAGTTCTTC.

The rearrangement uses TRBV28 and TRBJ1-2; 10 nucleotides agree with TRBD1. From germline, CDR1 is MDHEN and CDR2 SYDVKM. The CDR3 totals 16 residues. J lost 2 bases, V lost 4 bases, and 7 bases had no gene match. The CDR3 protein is CASSSRTGGLNYGYTF. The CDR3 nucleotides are TGTGCCAGCAGTTCGAGGACAGGGGGTTTGAACTATGGCTACACCTTC.

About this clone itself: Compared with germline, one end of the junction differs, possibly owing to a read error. As DNA, the CDR3 is TGCGCCAGCAGCCAAGATTGGGGGACAGATTACGGGCAGTACTTC. Amino acids: CASSQDWGTDYGQYF. The rearrangement links TRBV4-3 to TRBJ2-7, with TRBD1 matching over 7 bases. The CDR3 consists of 15 residues. Germline V gives CDR1 LGHNA, CDR2 YSLEER.

In DNA, the CDR3 is TGTGCCAGCAGCAAAACCTACCTCGGATATCCCACAGATACGCAGTATTTT. It encodes CASSKTYLGYPTDTQYF. The rearrangement links TRBV21-1 to TRBJ2-3. TRBV21-1 is designated a pseudogene. CDR3 length: 17 amino acids.

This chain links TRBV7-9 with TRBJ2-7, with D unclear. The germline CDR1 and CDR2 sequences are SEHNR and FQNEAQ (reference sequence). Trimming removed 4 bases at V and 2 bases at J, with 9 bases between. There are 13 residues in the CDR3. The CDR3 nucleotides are TGTGCCAGCAGCTCCCCGACGACCTACGAGCAGTACTTC. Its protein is CASSSPTTYEQYF.

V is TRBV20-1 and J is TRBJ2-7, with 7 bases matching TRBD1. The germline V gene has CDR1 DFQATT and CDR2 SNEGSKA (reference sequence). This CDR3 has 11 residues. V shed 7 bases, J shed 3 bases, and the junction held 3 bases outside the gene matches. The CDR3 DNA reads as TGCAGTGGTAGGGACAGCTACGAGCAGTACTTC. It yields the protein CSGRDSYEQYF.

CDR3 nucleotides: TGTGCCAGCAGCTTGCGGCCAGGTGTAGTCGGCTACACCTTC. Translated: CASSLRPGVVGYTF. This chain joins TRBV5-6 and TRBJ1-2; no reliable D call. In germline, CDR1 is SGHDT, CDR2 YYEEEE. The ends were cut back, 1 base at V and 8 bases at J, with 15 bases in the middle. The CDR3 spans 14 residues.